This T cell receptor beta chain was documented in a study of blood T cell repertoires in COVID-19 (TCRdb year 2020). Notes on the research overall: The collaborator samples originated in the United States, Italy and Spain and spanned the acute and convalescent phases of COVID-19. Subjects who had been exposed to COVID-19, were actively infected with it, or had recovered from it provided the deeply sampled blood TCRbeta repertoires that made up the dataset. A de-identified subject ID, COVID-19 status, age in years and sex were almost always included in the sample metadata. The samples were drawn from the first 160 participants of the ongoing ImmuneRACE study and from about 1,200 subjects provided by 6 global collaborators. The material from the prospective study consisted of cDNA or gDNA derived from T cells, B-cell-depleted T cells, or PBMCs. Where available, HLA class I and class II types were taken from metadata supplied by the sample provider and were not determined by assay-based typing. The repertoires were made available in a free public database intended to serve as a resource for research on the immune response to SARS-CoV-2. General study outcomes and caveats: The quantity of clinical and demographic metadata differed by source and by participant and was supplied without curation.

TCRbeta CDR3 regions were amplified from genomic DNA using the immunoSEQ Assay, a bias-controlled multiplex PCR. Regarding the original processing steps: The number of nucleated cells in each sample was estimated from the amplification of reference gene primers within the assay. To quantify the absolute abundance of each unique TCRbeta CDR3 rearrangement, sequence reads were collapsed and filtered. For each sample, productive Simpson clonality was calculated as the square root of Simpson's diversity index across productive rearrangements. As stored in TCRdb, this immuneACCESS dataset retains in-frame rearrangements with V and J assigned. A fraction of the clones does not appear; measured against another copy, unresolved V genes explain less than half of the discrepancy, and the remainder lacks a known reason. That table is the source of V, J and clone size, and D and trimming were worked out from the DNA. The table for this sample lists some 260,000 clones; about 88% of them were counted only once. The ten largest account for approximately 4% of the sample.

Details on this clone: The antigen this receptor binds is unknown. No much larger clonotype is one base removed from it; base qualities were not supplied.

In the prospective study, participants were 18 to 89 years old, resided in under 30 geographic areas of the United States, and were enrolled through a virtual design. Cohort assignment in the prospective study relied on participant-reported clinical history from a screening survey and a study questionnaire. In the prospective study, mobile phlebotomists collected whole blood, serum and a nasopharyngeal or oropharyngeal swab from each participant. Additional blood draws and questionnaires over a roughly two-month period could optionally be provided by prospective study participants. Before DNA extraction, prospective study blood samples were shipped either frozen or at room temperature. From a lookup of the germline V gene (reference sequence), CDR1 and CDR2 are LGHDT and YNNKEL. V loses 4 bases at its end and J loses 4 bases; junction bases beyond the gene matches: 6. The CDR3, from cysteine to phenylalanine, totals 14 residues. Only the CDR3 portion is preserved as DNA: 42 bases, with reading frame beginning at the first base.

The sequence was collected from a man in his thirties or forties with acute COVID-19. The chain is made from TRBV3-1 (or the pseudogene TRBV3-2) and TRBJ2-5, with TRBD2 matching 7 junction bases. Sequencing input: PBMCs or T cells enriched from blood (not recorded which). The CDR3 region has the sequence CASSLDTGGETQYF. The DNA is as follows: TGTGCCAGCAGCCTAGACACGGGGGGAGAGACCCAGTACTTC.